This TCR beta chain is drawn from a study of PD-L1 blockade in urothelial cancer. Whole-study context: The patients' atezolizumab therapy, 1,200 mg intravenously every 3 weeks, started at some point between 2014 and 2016. Between 0 and 3 prior chemotherapy regimens had been given to patients. Blood drawn 3 weeks (second dose) and 6 weeks after treatment start was analyzed.

The V gene's germline CDR1 is ENHRY and CDR2 SYGVKD. The junction had 13 bases not matched to a gene; V was cut back by 6 bases and J by 3 bases. This CDR3 is 18 amino acids long. Sequencing was performed with immunoSEQ multiplex PCR; in TCRdb, only in-frame clones are kept and a portion is missing. The sample consists of around 40,000 clones, around 89% of them appearing once. This TCR was recovered from a man aged 55 to 70 with urothelial cancer. This specimen was PBMCs, taken around atezolizumab (anti-PD-L1) treatment. The genes are TRBV10-3 and TRBJ2-1; 11 bases line up with TRBD2. CDR3 bases: TGTGCCATCAGGGGGGAACTAGCGGGGGCCCTCTTCTACAATGAGCAGTTCTTC. It is translated as CAIRGELAGALFYNEQFF.